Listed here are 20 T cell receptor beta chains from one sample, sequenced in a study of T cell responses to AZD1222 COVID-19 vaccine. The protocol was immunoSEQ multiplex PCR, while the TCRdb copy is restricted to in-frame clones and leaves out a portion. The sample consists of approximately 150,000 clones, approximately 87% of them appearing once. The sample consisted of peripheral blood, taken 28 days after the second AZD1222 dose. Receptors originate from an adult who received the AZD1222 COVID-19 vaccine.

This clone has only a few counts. The CDR3 reads CAGGAAGNTIYF. The CDR3 nucleotides read TGTGCCGGAGGAGCTGCTGGAAACACCATATATTTT. The chain is built from TRBV2 and TRBJ1-3; D call uncertain. CDR1 and CDR2 from the germline V gene are SNHLY and FYNNEI. This CDR3 has 12 residues. V was shortened by 11 bases and J by 2 bases, with 10 bases between the two germline ends.

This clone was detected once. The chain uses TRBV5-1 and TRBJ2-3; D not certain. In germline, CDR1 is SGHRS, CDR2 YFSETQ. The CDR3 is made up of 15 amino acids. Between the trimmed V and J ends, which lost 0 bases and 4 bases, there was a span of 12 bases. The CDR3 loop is CASSLVPNRPDTQYF. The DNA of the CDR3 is TGCGCCAGCAGCTTGGTGCCCAACCGCCCAGATACGCAGTATTTT.

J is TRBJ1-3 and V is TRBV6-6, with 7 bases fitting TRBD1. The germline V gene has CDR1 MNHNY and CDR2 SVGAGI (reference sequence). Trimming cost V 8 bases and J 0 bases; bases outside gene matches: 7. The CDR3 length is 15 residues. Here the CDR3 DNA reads TGTGCCAGCGGCCGTACAGGGGACTCTGGAAACACCATATATTTT. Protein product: CASGRTGDSGNTIYF.

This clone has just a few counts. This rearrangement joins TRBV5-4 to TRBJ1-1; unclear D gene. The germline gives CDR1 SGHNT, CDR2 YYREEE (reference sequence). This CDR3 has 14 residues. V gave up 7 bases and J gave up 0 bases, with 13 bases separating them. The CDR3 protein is CASSLRDLNTEAFF. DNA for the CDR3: TGTGCCAGCTCTCTCCGGGATTTGAACACTGAAGCTTTCTTT.

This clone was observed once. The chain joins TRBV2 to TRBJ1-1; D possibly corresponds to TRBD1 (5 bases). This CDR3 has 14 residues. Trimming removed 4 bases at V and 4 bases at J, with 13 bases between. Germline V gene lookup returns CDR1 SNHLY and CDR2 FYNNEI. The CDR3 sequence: CASSGAGSGTEAFF. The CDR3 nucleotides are TGTGCCAGCAGTGGGGCAGGGTCGGGCACTGAAGCTTTCTTT. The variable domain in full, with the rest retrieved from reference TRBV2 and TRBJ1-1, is EPEVTQTPSHQVTQMGQEVILRCVPISNHLYFYWYRQILGQKVEFLVSFYNNEISEKSEIFDDQFSVERPDGSNFTLKIRSTKLEDSAMYFCASSGAGSGTEAFFGQGTRLTVV.

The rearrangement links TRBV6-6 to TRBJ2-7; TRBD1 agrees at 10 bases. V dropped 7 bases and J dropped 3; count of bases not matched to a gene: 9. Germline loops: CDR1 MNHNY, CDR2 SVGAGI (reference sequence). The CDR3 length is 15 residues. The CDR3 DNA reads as TGTGCCAGCACCCCCACACGGACAGGGGGCTACGAGCAGTACTTC. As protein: CASTPTRTGGYEQYF.

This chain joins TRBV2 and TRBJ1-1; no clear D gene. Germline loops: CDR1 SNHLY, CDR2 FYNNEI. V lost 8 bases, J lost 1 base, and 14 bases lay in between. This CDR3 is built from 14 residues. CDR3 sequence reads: CASVTQTANTEAFF. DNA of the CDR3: TGTGCCAGCGTAACCCAGACGGCGAACACTGAAGCTTTCTTT. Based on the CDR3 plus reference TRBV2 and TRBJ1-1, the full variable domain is EPEVTQTPSHQVTQMGQEVILRCVPISNHLYFYWYRQILGQKVEFLVSFYNNEISEKSEIFDDQFSVERPDGSNFTLKIRSTKLEDSAMYFCASVTQTANTEAFFGQGTRLTVV.

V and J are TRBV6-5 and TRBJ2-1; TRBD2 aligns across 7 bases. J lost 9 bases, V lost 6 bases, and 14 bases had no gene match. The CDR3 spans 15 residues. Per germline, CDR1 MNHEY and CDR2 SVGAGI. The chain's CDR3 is CASRARRGEEGEQFF. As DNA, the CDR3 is TGTGCCAGCAGGGCTAGACGGGGGGAAGAGGGTGAGCAGTTCTTC.

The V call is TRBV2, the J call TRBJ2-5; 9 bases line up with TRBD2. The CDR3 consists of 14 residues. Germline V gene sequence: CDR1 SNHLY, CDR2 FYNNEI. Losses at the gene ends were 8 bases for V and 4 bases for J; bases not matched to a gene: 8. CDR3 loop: CASGATGLAETQYF. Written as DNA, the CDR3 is TGTGCCAGCGGCGCAACGGGACTAGCAGAGACCCAGTACTTC.

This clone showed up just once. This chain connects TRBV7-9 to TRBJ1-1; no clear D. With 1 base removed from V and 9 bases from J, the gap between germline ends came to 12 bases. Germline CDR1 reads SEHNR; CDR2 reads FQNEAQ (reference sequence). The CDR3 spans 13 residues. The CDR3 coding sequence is TGTGCCAGCAGCTTAGTCTTACAAAGCCAAGCTTTCTTT. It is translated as CASSLVLQSQAFF.

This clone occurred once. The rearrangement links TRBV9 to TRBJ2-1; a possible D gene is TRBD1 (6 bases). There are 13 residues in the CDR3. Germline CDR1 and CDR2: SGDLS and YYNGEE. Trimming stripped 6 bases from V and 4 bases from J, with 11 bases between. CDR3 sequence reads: CASTTTGYNEQFF. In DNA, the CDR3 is TGTGCCAGCACCACGACAGGATACAATGAGCAGTTCTTC.

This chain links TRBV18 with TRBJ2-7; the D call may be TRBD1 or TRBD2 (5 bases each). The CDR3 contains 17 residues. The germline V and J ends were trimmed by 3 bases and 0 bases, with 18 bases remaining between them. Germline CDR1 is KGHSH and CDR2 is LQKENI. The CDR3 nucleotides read TGTGCCAGCTCACCCGTCACCGGGACGGGAAGCTCCTACGAGCAGTACTTC. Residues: CASSPVTGTGSSYEQYF.

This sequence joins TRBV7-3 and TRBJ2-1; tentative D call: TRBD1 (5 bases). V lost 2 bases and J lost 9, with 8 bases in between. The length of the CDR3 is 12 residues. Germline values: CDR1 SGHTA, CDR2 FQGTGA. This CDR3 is CASSLQGFEQFF. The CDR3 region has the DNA TGTGCCAGCAGCTTACAGGGTTTTGAGCAGTTCTTC.

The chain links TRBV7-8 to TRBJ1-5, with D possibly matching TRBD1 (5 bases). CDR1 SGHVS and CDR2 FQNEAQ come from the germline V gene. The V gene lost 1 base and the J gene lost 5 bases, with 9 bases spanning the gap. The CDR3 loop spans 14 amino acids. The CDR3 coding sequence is TGTGCCAGCAGCTTAGTTCAGGGTTATCAGCCCCAGCATTTT. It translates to CASSLVQGYQPQHF.

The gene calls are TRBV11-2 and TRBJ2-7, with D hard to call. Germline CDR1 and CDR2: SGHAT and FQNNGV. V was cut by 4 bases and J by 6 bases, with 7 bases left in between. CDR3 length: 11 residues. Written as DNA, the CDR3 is TGTGCCAGCAGCTCCCAACTCGAGCAGTACTTC. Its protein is CASSSQLEQYF.

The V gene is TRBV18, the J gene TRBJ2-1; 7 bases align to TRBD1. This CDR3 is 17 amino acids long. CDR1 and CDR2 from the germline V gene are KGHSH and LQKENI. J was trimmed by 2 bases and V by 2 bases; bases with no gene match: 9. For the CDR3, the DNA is TGTGCCAGCTCACCAAAGGCAGGGGGTTCCCCCTACAATGAGCAGTTCTTC. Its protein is CASSPKAGGSPYNEQFF.

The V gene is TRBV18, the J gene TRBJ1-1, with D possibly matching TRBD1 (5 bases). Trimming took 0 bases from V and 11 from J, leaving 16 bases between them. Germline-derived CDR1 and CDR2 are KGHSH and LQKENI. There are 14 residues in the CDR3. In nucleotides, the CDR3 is TGTGCCAGCTCACCACCGGGGGGGGAGCTGAAGGCTTTCTTT. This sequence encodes CASSPPGGELKAFF.

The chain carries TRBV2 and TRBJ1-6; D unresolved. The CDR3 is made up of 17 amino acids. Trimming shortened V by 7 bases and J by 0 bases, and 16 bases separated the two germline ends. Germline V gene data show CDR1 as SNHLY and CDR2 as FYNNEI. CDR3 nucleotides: TGTGCCAGCAACCCGGACGGGCCAAGCTCCTATAATTCACCCCTCCACTTT. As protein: CASNPDGPSSYNSPLHF.

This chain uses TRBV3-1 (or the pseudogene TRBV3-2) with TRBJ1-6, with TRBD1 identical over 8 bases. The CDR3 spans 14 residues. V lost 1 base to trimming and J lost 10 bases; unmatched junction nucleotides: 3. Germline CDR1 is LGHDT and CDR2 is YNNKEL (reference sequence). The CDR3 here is CASSQGQGYSPLHF. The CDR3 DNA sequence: TGTGCCAGCAGCCAAGGACAGGGGTACTCACCCCTCCACTTT.

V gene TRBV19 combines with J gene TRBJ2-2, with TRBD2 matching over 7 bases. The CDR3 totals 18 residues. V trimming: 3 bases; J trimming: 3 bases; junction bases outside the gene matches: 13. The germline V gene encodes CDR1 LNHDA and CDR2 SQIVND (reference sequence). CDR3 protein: CASSILSGRGSDTGELFF. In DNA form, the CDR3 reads TGTGCCAGTAGTATCCTCTCCGGGCGGGGGTCCGACACCGGGGAGCTGTTTTTT.